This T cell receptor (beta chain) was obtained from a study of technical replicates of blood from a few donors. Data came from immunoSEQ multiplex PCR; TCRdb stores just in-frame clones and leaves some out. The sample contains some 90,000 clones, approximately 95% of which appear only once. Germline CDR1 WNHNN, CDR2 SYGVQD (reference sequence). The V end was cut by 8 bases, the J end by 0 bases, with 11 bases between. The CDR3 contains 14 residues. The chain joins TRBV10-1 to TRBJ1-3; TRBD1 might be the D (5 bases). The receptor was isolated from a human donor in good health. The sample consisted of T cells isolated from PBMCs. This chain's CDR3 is CASQQDLSGNTIYF. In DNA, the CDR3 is TGCGCCAGCCAACAGGACCTCTCTGGAAACACCATATATTTT.